Listed here are 32 T cell receptor beta chains from one sample, sequenced in a study of OX40 agonist ivuxolimab in advanced cancers. The repertoire was sequenced with immunoSEQ multiplex PCR; TCRdb's copy has only in-frame clones and lacks some. The data show tens of thousands of clones, more than 75% seen once. Sequenced here: CD4+ or CD8+ T cells sorted from blood, sampled in a trial of the OX40 agonist ivuxolimab. The receptors derive from an adult with an advanced solid tumor such as melanoma, head and neck, liver or kidney cancer.

This rearrangement joins TRBV7-2 to TRBJ2-2; D is uncertain. Germline V gene sequence: CDR1 SGHTA, CDR2 FQGNSA. This CDR3 spans 15 amino acids. The ends were cut back, 5 bases at V and 0 bases at J, with 10 bases in the middle. CDR3 DNA: TGTGCCAGCAGCCTGACGGTTACGAACACCGGGGAGCTGTTTTTT. This gives the protein CASSLTVTNTGELFF.

The rearrangement joins TRBV7-2 to TRBJ2-2, with a tentative D call TRBD1 (5 bases). Germline V gene lookup returns CDR1 SGHTA and CDR2 FQGNSA. CDR3 size: 15 residues. Trimming took off 1 base at V and 3 bases at J, with 9 bases between the two ends. For the CDR3, the DNA is TGTGCCAGCAGCTTAGAAGGGGCCCACACCGGGGAGCTGTTTTTT. Protein product: CASSLEGAHTGELFF.

V and J are TRBV7-9 and TRBJ2-2, with a tentative D call TRBD2 (5 bases). Trimming stripped 5 bases from V and 8 bases from J, with 21 bases between. This CDR3 is 16 amino acids long. Per the germline V gene, CDR1 is SEHNR and CDR2 is FQNEAQ (reference sequence). The CDR3 loop reads CASSLPLAYVAGELFF. In nucleotides, the CDR3 is TGTGCCAGCAGCCTTCCTCTAGCCTACGTAGCTGGGGAGCTGTTTTTT.

This rearrangement joins TRBV7-8 to TRBJ2-7, with D possibly matching TRBD2 (5 bases). Germline values: CDR1 SGHVS, CDR2 FQNEAQ. The CDR3 covers 14 residues. V gave up 0 bases and J gave up 3 bases, with 9 bases separating them. The CDR3 sequence is CASSLAEAGYEQYF. CDR3 coding DNA: TGTGCCAGCAGCTTAGCGGAGGCAGGCTACGAGCAGTACTTC.

The CDR3: CASSRADRAFAEAFF. CDR3 coding DNA: TGTGCCAGCAGTCGGGCGGACAGGGCTTTCGCTGAAGCTTTCTTT. J is TRBJ1-1 and V is TRBV5-6, with 8 bases identical to TRBD1. Losses at the gene ends were 5 bases for V and 6 bases for J; bases not matched to a gene: 12. This CDR3 is built from 15 residues. Per germline, CDR1 SGHDT and CDR2 YYEEEE.

For the CDR3, the DNA is TGTGCCAGCAGTGAAGCACAGTCGGAGACCCAGTACTTC. It specifies CASSEAQSETQYF. The V call is TRBV25-1, the J call TRBJ2-5, with D unclear. The V end lost 2 bases, the J end lost 5 bases, and 9 bases lay between the germline ends. This CDR3 has 13 amino acids. Germline CDR1 and CDR2: MGHDK and SYGVNS.

This clone showed up just once. This chain connects TRBV7-9 to TRBJ2-3, with 9 bases identical to TRBD1. Germline V gene sequence: CDR1 SEHNR, CDR2 FQNEAQ (reference sequence). CDR3 size: 16 residues. The junction had 12 bases not matched to a gene; V was cut back by 6 bases and J by 5 bases. CDR3 region: CASRSYTGGSGDTQYF. The CDR3, as DNA: TGTGCCAGCAGATCCTATACAGGGGGCTCGGGAGATACGCAGTATTTT.

The rearrangement links TRBV5-6 to TRBJ2-1; 10 bases are a match to TRBD2. There are 15 residues in the CDR3. The V and J ends lost 4 bases and 4 bases, in that order; junction bases with no gene match: 5. Per the germline V gene, CDR1 is SGHDT and CDR2 is YYEEEE. The CDR3 DNA sequence: TGTGCCAGCAGCGACCTAGCGGGAGATTACAATGAGCAGTTCTTC. Its translation: CASSDLAGDYNEQFF.

The gene calls are TRBV30 and TRBJ2-1; TRBD2 matches 8 bases. CDR3 length: 16 residues. CDR1 GTSNPN and CDR2 SVGIG come from the germline V gene (reference sequence). V dropped 2 bases and J dropped 5; count of bases not matched to a gene: 11. In nucleotides, the CDR3 is TGTGCCTGGAGTCCCTCTAGCGGGTTGAGGAACAATGAGCAGTTCTTC. The encoded protein is CAWSPSSGLRNNEQFF.

The rearrangement links TRBV6-5 to TRBJ2-2, with D tentatively TRBD2 (6 bases). The CDR3 contains 13 residues. The V end lost 2 bases, the J end lost 5 bases, and 6 bases lay between the germline ends. The germline gives CDR1 MNHEY, CDR2 SVGAGI. Here the CDR3 reads CASSYRGTGELFF. In DNA form, the CDR3 reads TGTGCCAGCAGTTACCGGGGGACCGGGGAGCTGTTTTTT.

This rearrangement joins TRBV27 to TRBJ2-3, with TRBD2 identical over 8 bases. Germline CDR1 is MNHEY and CDR2 is SMNVEV (reference sequence). The J segment lost 5 bases and the V segment lost 1 base, leaving 2 bases of the junction unmatched. The CDR3 loop spans 14 amino acids. Here the CDR3 DNA reads TGTGCCAGCAGTTTATTGGCGGGAGGAGATACGCAGTATTTT. Encoded protein: CASSLLAGGDTQYF.

The gene calls are TRBV5-1 and TRBJ1-4, with TRBD1 matching 9 bases. V was pared by 4 bases and J by 7 bases, with 5 bases of the junction left unmatched. The CDR3 sequence is 14 residues long. From germline, CDR1 is SGHRS and CDR2 YFSETQ. Here the CDR3 DNA reads TGCGCCAGCAGCGAGGGACAGGGTCGTGAAAAACTGTTTTTT. It is translated as CASSEGQGREKLFF.

The rearrangement joins TRBV15 to TRBJ1-1, with 8 nucleotides matching TRBD1. Trimming at V came to 3 bases and at J to 3 bases, leaving 6 bases not matched to a gene. Germline lookup yields CDR1 LNHNV and CDR2 YYDKDF (reference sequence). The CDR3 length is 15 residues. DNA for the CDR3: TGTGCCACCAGCAGCGGACAGGGTAAGGACACTGAAGCTTTCTTT. Translation: CATSSGQGKDTEAFF.

This clone was recorded once. The CDR3 is CASSQDLGGLAAWGTDTQYF. CDR3 DNA: TGCGCCAGCAGCCAAGATCTTGGGGGACTAGCGGCCTGGGGCACAGATACGCAGTATTTT. The rearrangement uses TRBV4-1 and TRBJ2-3, with TRBD2 matching over 11 bases. This CDR3 contains 20 residues. Losses at the gene ends were 0 bases for V and 1 base for J; bases not matched to a gene: 12. The germline V gene has CDR1 MGHRA and CDR2 YSYEKL.

This rearrangement joins TRBV5-1 to TRBJ2-2; D might be TRBD1 or TRBD2, each matching 6 bases. The CDR3 has 16 residues. From germline, CDR1 is SGHRS and CDR2 YFSETQ. V gave up 0 bases and J gave up 2 bases, with 11 bases separating them. CDR3: CASSLVPGANTGELFF. The CDR3 nucleotides are TGCGCCAGCAGCTTGGTCCCGGGGGCAAACACCGGGGAGCTGTTTTTT. Looking up the rest from reference TRBV5-1 and TRBJ2-2 gives the full variable domain: KAGVTQTPRYLIKTRGQQVTLSCSPISGHRSVSWYQQTPGQGLQFLFEYFSETQRNKGNFPGRFSGRQFSNSRSEMNVSTLELGDSALYLCASSLVPGANTGELFFGEGSRLTVL.

The chain has TRBV7-2 and TRBJ2-1; D is possibly TRBD1 (5 bases). The CDR3 consists of 13 residues. Trimming shortened V by 1 base and J by 6 bases, and 7 bases separated the two germline ends. Germline V lookup: CDR1 SGHTA, CDR2 FQGNSA. CDR3 protein: CASSLVRANEQFF. CDR3 DNA sequence: TGTGCCAGCAGCTTAGTCAGGGCCAATGAGCAGTTCTTC.

The chain employs TRBV11-3 and TRBJ2-4, with unresolved D. This CDR3 is 14 amino acids long. V lost 1 base to trimming and J lost 8 bases, with 12 bases between them. The germline CDR1 and CDR2 sequences are SGHNT and YENEEA. The CDR3 is CASSLGHRSDIQYF. CDR3 in DNA: TGTGCCAGCAGCTTAGGCCATAGGTCGGACATTCAGTACTTC.

The rearrangement uses TRBV19 and TRBJ2-5; D possibly corresponds to TRBD2 (5 bases). The germline V gene has CDR1 LNHDA and CDR2 SQIVND (reference sequence). The CDR3 consists of 17 residues. The V and J ends lost 4 bases and 1 base respectively, with 19 bases between them. The CDR3 region has the DNA TGTGCCAGTAGTACCCCTAGGAGCGGAGGATTCCAAGAGACCCAGTACTTC. The encoded protein is CASSTPRSGGFQETQYF. The full variable domain, rest sourced from reference TRBV19 and TRBJ2-5, is DGGITQSPKYLFRKEGQNVTLSCEQNLNHDAMYWYRQDPGQGLRLIYYSQIVNDFQKGDIAEGYSVSREKKESFPLTVTSAQKNPTAFYLCASSTPRSGGFQETQYFGPGTRLLVL.

The V gene is TRBV27, the J gene TRBJ1-2; 8 positions agree with TRBD1. Germline CDR1 MNHEY, CDR2 SMNVEV (reference sequence). V dropped 4 bases and J dropped 2; count of bases not matched to a gene: 12. The CDR3 consists of 17 residues. In DNA, the CDR3 is TGTGCCAGCAGTTCCTCGGGGGCAGGGGGCCTAAACTATGGCTACACCTTC. It encodes CASSSSGAGGLNYGYTF.

This clone appeared a few times. J is TRBJ2-7 and V is TRBV27; TRBD1 matches 7 bases. CDR1 MNHEY and CDR2 SMNVEV come from the germline V gene (reference sequence). This CDR3 region has 19 residues. Losses at the gene ends were 4 bases for V and 0 bases for J; bases not matched to a gene: 18. The CDR3, as DNA: TGTGCCAGCAGTTATAGTCCGCGACAGGGATTTTTTGTCTCCTACGAGCAGTACTTC. It encodes CASSYSPRQGFFVSYEQYF.

This clone has just one count. The CDR3 sequence is CASIPSGANVLTF. The CDR3 DNA sequence: TGTGCCAGCATCCCGTCTGGGGCCAACGTCCTGACTTTC. The V gene is TRBV28, the J gene TRBJ2-6; the D is unclear. Trimming pared 7 bases from V and 1 base from J, leaving 5 bases between. From germline, CDR1 is MDHEN and CDR2 SYDVKM. This CDR3 is 13 amino acids long.

This clone was counted a few times. The chain links TRBV5-4 to TRBJ2-5; 8 bases fit TRBD2. The length of the CDR3 is 15 residues. Looked up from germline, CDR1 is SGHNT and CDR2 is YYREEE (reference sequence). Unmatched junction bases numbered 10, after V lost 4 bases and J lost 5 bases. The CDR3 spells CASSRTAGEGETQYF. The CDR3 DNA reads TGTGCCAGCAGCCGCACAGCGGGAGAGGGGGAGACCCAGTACTTC.

The sample holds one count of this clone. The chain links TRBV7-9 to TRBJ1-6; 10 bases match TRBD1. The CDR3 totals 16 residues. CDR1 and CDR2 from the germline V gene are SEHNR and FQNEAQ (reference sequence). V shed 1 base and J 9 bases; nucleotides not matched to a gene: 6. This CDR3 is CASSLGSGTGASPLHF. CDR3 coding DNA: TGTGCCAGCAGCTTAGGTTCCGGGACAGGGGCTTCACCCCTCCACTTT.

This clone occurred once. This chain uses TRBV6-5 with TRBJ2-7; TRBD1 matches 9 bases. The CDR3 sequence is 15 residues long. V was pared by 4 bases and J by 4 bases, with 8 bases of the junction left unmatched. Germline loops: CDR1 MNHEY, CDR2 SVGAGI. The CDR3 DNA reads TGTGCCAGCAGTTCCGGGACAGGGAATTCATACGAGCAGTACTTC. The encoded protein is CASSSGTGNSYEQYF.

The chain combines TRBV7-8 with TRBJ2-7, with a tentative D call TRBD2 (6 bases). This CDR3 region has 14 residues. The V end lost 5 bases, the J end lost 3 bases, and 14 bases lay between the germline ends. CDR1 and CDR2 (germline): SGHVS, FQNEAQ. The CDR3 spells CASSVVRGSYEQYF. The CDR3 DNA sequence: TGTGCCAGCAGCGTCGTGCGGGGAAGCTACGAGCAGTACTTC.

The CDR3 loop is CASTTTGRTNEKLFF. CDR3 bases: TGTGCCAGCACCACGACAGGGCGAACTAATGAAAAACTGTTTTTT. The chain has TRBV28 and TRBJ1-4, with 7 positions matching TRBD1. CDR3 length: 15 amino acids. Germline V gene lookup returns CDR1 MDHEN and CDR2 SYDVKM. V shed 7 bases and J 1 base; nucleotides not matched to a gene: 6.

The chain is built from TRBV7-9 and TRBJ2-5, with D unclear. The CDR3 loop spans 11 amino acids. CDR1 and CDR2 (germline): SEHNR, FQNEAQ (reference sequence). Trimming pared 5 bases from V and 5 bases from J, leaving 6 bases between. DNA of the CDR3: TGTGCCAGCAGCATTGGGGAGACCCAGTACTTC. Its translation is CASSIGETQYF.

The rearrangement links TRBV20-1 to TRBJ2-7; unclear D gene. This CDR3 is 11 amino acids long. V shed 3 bases and J shed 6 bases, with 9 bases lying between them. Germline CDR1 and CDR2: DFQATT and SNEGSKA (reference sequence). CDR3 nucleotides: TGCAGTGCTAGTTTGACATTCGAGCAGTACTTC. Its translation: CSASLTFEQYF.

The chain has TRBV2 and TRBJ1-1; D gene ambiguous. Germline values: CDR1 SNHLY, CDR2 FYNNEI. This CDR3 comprises 12 residues. With 6 bases removed from V and 3 bases from J, the gap between germline ends came to 8 bases. The CDR3 protein is CASRIMDTEAFF. The CDR3 DNA reads TGTGCCAGCAGGATTATGGACACTGAAGCTTTCTTT.

The J gene is TRBJ2-7, the V gene TRBV7-9, with D possibly matching TRBD2 (6 bases). Germline V gene data show CDR1 as SEHNR and CDR2 as FQNEAQ (reference sequence). V lost 5 bases, J lost 2 bases, and 13 bases lay in between. This CDR3 has 14 residues. Here the CDR3 reads CASSLTGAAYEQYF. The CDR3 DNA reads as TGTGCCAGCAGCCTGACGGGAGCAGCCTACGAGCAGTACTTC.

The V call is TRBV29-1, the J call TRBJ1-1; TRBD1 agrees at 12 bases. In germline, CDR1 is SQVTM, CDR2 ANQGSEA. V was clipped by 6 bases and J by 0 bases; unmatched bases: 8. CDR3 length: 16 amino acids. The CDR3, as DNA: TGCAGCGTAAAGAAGGGGACAGGGGGCGTGAACACTGAAGCTTTCTTT. This translates into CSVKKGTGGVNTEAFF.

The gene calls are TRBV7-2 and TRBJ2-5; no firm D call. V was shortened by 5 bases and J by 2 bases, with 9 bases between the two germline ends. This CDR3 is built from 13 residues. The germline CDR1 and CDR2 sequences are SGHTA and FQGNSA. DNA of the CDR3: TGTGCCAGCAGCAAGTTCGAGCAAGAGACCCAGTACTTC. This sequence encodes CASSKFEQETQYF.